This T cell receptor (beta chain) was recovered during a study of T cells after posttransplantation cyclophosphamide. About this clone itself: Antigen specificity is unknown.

Study-wide findings and caveats: TRB overlap between skin or GI tissue T cells and blood was limited.

Produced via immunoSEQ multiplex PCR; TCRdb's table is partial and in-frame only. The sample yields tens of thousands of clones, without any singletons. The sequencing sample was made of PBMCs. This TCR was sampled from a woman in her sixties in good health, CMV-negative, and a related stem cell transplant donor.

The CDR3 loop reads CASSYSPSGNHNEQFF. The CDR3 DNA reads as TGTGCCAGCAGTTACTCCCCTAGCGGGAACCACAATGAGCAGTTCTTC. The chain combines TRBV6-5 with TRBJ2-1, with 9 bases that match TRBD2. Germline lookup yields CDR1 MNHEY and CDR2 SVGAGI. The CDR3 consists of 16 residues. V lost 0 bases and J lost 5; bases outside the gene matches: 5.